This TCR beta chain was retrieved from a study of cytomegalovirus exposure and HLA in healthy donors. Study background: An analysis done earlier identified 117 million unique TCR beta sequences from about 179 million T cells.

Whole-study results and caveats: A list of approximately 150 TCR beta chains associated with cytomegalovirus was given. In vitro data verified a few CMV-associated chains as specific for CMV antigens.

Deletions cut 4 bases from V and 5 bases from J, with 8 bases between. This CDR3 has 13 residues. The germline V gene has CDR1 LNHDA and CDR2 SQIVND (reference sequence). Vbeta (60) and Jbeta (13) primers were used in the PCR. Here immunoSEQ multiplex PCR was the method, and the copy in TCRdb shows in-frame clones only, minus some. The top ten clones hold under 2% of a sample with more than 150,000 clones, over 70% of them seen once. This clone was recorded once. Antigen unknown. The TCR originated in a woman between 18 and 29 years old in good health and CMV-seronegative. This chain connects TRBV19 to TRBJ2-2; D is ambiguous. Sequenced sample: PBMCs. DNA for the CDR3: TGTGCCAGTAGTACCGCCGGGACCGGGGAGCTGTTTTTT. Its translation: CASSTAGTGELFF.